Given below is one TCR beta chain in context. This receptor's antigen is unknown. Base quality data are lacking; no much larger clone is found one base away. The data originate from a study of blood T cell repertoires in COVID-19 (dated by TCRdb to the early 2020s). Concerning the study at large: Samples from collaborators originated in the United States, Italy and Spain and spanned both the acute and convalescent phases of COVID-19. Deeply sampled blood TCRbeta repertoires from subjects exposed to, actively infected with, or recovered from COVID-19 were included in the dataset. The prospective study material was composed of cDNA or gDNA derived from T cells, B-cell-depleted T cells, or PBMCs. Samples came from the ongoing ImmuneRACE study (first 160 participants) plus 1,254 subjects from 6 global collaborators. Where available, HLA class I and class II types were taken from metadata supplied by the sample provider and were not determined by assay-based typing. Sample metadata almost always included a de-identified subject ID, COVID-19 status, age in years and sex. The repertoires were released in a freely available public database meant as a resource for research on the immune response to SARS-CoV-2. Paper-wide results and their limitations: Clinical and demographic metadata were provided uncurated, with the amount varying by source and participant.

TCRbeta CDR3 regions were amplified from genomic DNA using the immunoSEQ Assay, a bias-controlled multiplex PCR. For the original study's pipeline: Within the assay, amplification of reference gene primers was used to estimate how many nucleated cells each sample contained. To quantify the absolute abundance of each unique TCRbeta CDR3 rearrangement, sequence reads were collapsed and filtered. Productive Simpson clonality was computed per sample as the square root of Simpson's diversity index over productive rearrangements. The table was pulled from immuneACCESS by TCRdb, which kept in-frame rearrangements only. Such tables lose some clones; where checked, under half of the loss comes from unresolved V genes, and the rest has no known cause. The V and J calls and clone size are taken from that table; D and trimming were inferred from the DNA. The sample table holds about 70,000 clones, of which 80% to 90% were seen once. The top ten hold about 7.4% of the sample.

Each collaborating institution followed its own protocols to collect whole blood in K2EDTA tubes. For TCRbeta analysis, collaborators shipped samples in one of three forms: frozen whole blood, isolated PBMCs, or DNA extracted from either of those sample types. After removal of 3 bases from V and 6 bases from J, the junction retains 11 bases not matched to a gene. The CDR3 holds 16 amino acids from the cysteine to the phenylalanine. The CDR3 DNA has 48 bases and is translated from base 1. The germline V gene (reference sequence) supplies CDR1 SGHNT and CDR2 YYREEE. The sequence links TRBV5-4 to TRBJ2-3; 9 bases in between match TRBD2. The sample consisted of peripheral blood. The sequence was obtained from a man aged 50 to 60 with active COVID-19. The CDR3 protein sequence reads: CASSSQSSGGGDTQYF. The DNA reads as follows: TGTGCCAGCAGCTCCCAAAGTAGCGGGGGAGGGGATACGCAGTATTTT.